The 29 T cell receptor beta chains in this list originate from one sample, sequenced in a study of shared clonotypes between healthy human individuals. Libraries were prepared by immunoSEQ multiplex PCR; TCRdb keeps only in-frame clonotypes and omits some of them. The repertoire holds some 2.1 million clones, with roughly 95% as singletons. Source material: naive CD4+ T cells sorted from blood. Subset defined: CD45RA+ positively selected. The receptors derive from a man younger than 35 in good health.

V gene TRBV4-2 combines with J gene TRBJ2-2; no reliable D call. The CDR3 sequence is 16 residues long. Germline V gene data show CDR1 as LGHNA and CDR2 as YNFKEQ. The V gene lost 4 bases and the J gene lost 0 bases, with 12 bases spanning the gap. Written as DNA, the CDR3 is TGTGCCAGCAGCCCAGTAATGGGCGCGAACACCGGGGAGCTGTTTTTT. Translated, it gives CASSPVMGANTGELFF.

Remarks on this clone: At the DNA level, this CDR3 is encoded by other sequences in the same sample as well. This chain links TRBV10-3 with TRBJ1-5, with D possibly being TRBD1 (5 bases). The V end lost 0 bases, the J end lost 3 bases, and 12 bases lay between the germline ends. This CDR3 region has 16 residues. Germline assignment: CDR1 ENHRY and CDR2 SYGVKD. CDR3 in DNA: TGTGCCATCAGTGAGTCGGGACGTGGAGACAATCAGCCCCAGCATTTT. It yields the protein CAISESGRGDNQPQHF.

Note on this clone: The same CDR3 also results from other DNA sequences found in this sample. This chain links TRBV7-3 with TRBJ1-1, with no clear D. Germline V lookup: CDR1 SGHTA, CDR2 FQGTGA. The CDR3 runs 15 residues. Trimming left V 1 base short and J 0 bases short, with 9 bases between. The CDR3 region has the DNA TGTGCCAGCAGCTTAAGTCCAGGCATGAACACTGAAGCTTTCTTT. Protein: CASSLSPGMNTEAFF. Combining the CDR3 with reference TRBV7-3 and TRBJ1-1 gives the whole variable domain GAGVSQTPSNKVTEKGKYVELRCDPISGHTALYWYRQSLGQGPEFLIYFQGTGAADDSGLPNDRFFAVRPEGSVSTLKIQRTERGDSAVYLCASSLSPGMNTEAFFGQGTRLTVV.

The chain carries TRBV28 and TRBJ2-1; no clear D gene. CDR3 length: 16 residues. The V end lost 1 base, the J end lost 8 bases, and 18 bases lay between the germline ends. The germline V gene has CDR1 MDHEN and CDR2 SYDVKM. The CDR3 DNA is TGTGCCAGCAGTTTATCGCAAAACCCTGGGTTCGATGAGCAGTTCTTC. Its protein is CASSLSQNPGFDEQFF.

In DNA, the CDR3 is TGTGCCAGCGGAGGACAGGGTGGCACTGAAGCTTTCTTT. Amino acids: CASGGQGGTEAFF. The chain combines TRBV25-1 with TRBJ1-1; 8 positions match TRBD1. J gave up 4 bases and V 8 bases, and 6 bases lay outside the gene matches. CDR3 length equals 13 residues. Germline V CDR1 and CDR2: MGHDK, SYGVNS. Full variable domain (rest looked up from reference TRBV25-1 and TRBJ1-1): EADIYQTPRYLVIGTGKKITLECSQTMGHDKMYWYQQDPGMELHLIHYSYGVNSTEKGDLSSESTVSRIRTEHFPLTLESARPSHTSQYLCASGGQGGTEAFFGQGTRLTVV.

The rearrangement joins TRBV28 to TRBJ2-7; D is ambiguous. Trimming stripped 5 bases from V and 1 base from J, with 9 bases between. The germline V gene has CDR1 MDHEN and CDR2 SYDVKM. CDR3 size: 13 residues. This chain's CDR3 is CASSGDGSYEQYF. The CDR3, as DNA: TGTGCCAGCAGTGGAGACGGATCCTACGAGCAGTACTTC.

In its sample, this clone was seen once. The gene calls are TRBV7-2 and TRBJ1-5; D is uncertain. CDR3 length equals 16 residues. Germline-derived CDR1 and CDR2 are SGHTA and FQGNSA. Trimming left V 5 bases short and J 6 bases short, with 20 bases between. The CDR3 spells CASSPHAATLTQPQHF. The CDR3 DNA is TGTGCCAGCAGCCCCCACGCAGCGACGTTAACTCAGCCCCAGCATTTT.

This rearrangement joins TRBV19 to TRBJ1-2; tentatively, D is TRBD1 (6 bases). This CDR3 is built from 15 residues. In germline, CDR1 is LNHDA, CDR2 SQIVND (reference sequence). Trimming removed 4 bases at V and 4 bases at J, with 16 bases between. The CDR3 is CASSNTGTQGYGYTF. The CDR3 bases are TGTGCCAGTAGTAATACAGGGACGCAGGGCTATGGCTACACCTTC.

Concerning this clone: The same CDR3 also results from other DNA sequences found in this sample. The gene calls are TRBV11-2 and TRBJ2-7; unclear D gene. V lost 0 bases and J lost 2, with 8 bases in between. The CDR3 runs 14 residues. Germline V gene lookup returns CDR1 SGHAT and CDR2 FQNNGV. CDR3 coding DNA: TGTGCCAGCAGCTTAGATCAGGCTGCCTACGAGCAGTACTTC. This encodes CASSLDQAAYEQYF.

The chain has TRBV7-9 and TRBJ2-5; a weak D match, TRBD1 (6 bases). CDR3 length equals 13 residues. With 3 bases removed from V and 3 bases from J, the gap between germline ends came to 8 bases. CDR1 and CDR2 (germline): SEHNR, FQNEAQ (reference sequence). For the CDR3, the DNA is TGTGCCAGCAGCTTTGGACAGAAAGAGACCCAGTACTTC. Amino acid sequence: CASSFGQKETQYF.

This sequence joins TRBV5-4 and TRBJ1-1, with 9 bases fitting TRBD1. The CDR3 consists of 17 residues. The germline V gene has CDR1 SGHNT and CDR2 YYREEE (reference sequence). V was clipped by 0 bases and J by 4 bases; unmatched bases: 10. This chain's CDR3 is CASSLGDRGQGTTEAFF. The CDR3 coding sequence is TGTGCCAGCAGCTTGGGGGACCGTGGACAGGGGACCACTGAAGCTTTCTTT. Drawing the rest from reference TRBV5-4 and TRBJ1-1, the complete variable domain is ETGVTQSPTHLIKTRGQQVTLRCSSQSGHNTVSWYQQALGQGPQFIFQYYREEENGRGNFPPRFSGLQFPNYSSELNVNALELDDSALYLCASSLGDRGQGTTEAFFGQGTRLTVV.

The chain combines TRBV5-4 with TRBJ1-2; no clear D gene. The length of the CDR3 is 14 residues. V was trimmed by 0 bases and J by 6 bases, leaving 12 bases between them. The germline V gene encodes CDR1 SGHNT and CDR2 YYREEE (reference sequence). The CDR3 nucleotides are TGTGCCAGCAGCTTGGTGGGAGCGTGGGATGGCTACACCTTC. Amino acids: CASSLVGAWDGYTF.

This clone was picked up one time. The chain employs TRBV29-1 and TRBJ1-2, with a possible D match to TRBD1 (6 bases). The V gene lost 2 bases and the J gene lost 2 bases, with 12 bases spanning the gap. Germline V CDR1 and CDR2: SQVTM, ANQGSEA. The CDR3 is made up of 14 amino acids. Here the CDR3 DNA reads TGCAGCGTTGAACGGGCAGGGGCAAACTATGGCTACACCTTC. Encoded protein: CSVERAGANYGYTF. The full variable domain, completed using reference TRBV29-1 and TRBJ1-2, is SAVISQKPSRDICQRGTSLTIQCQVDSQVTMMFWYRQQPGQSLTLIATANQGSEATYESGFVIDKFPISRPNLTFSTLTVSNMSPEDSSIYLCSVERAGANYGYTFGSGTRLTVV.

The chain employs TRBV5-6 and TRBJ1-4; 8 nucleotides line up with TRBD1. Per germline, CDR1 SGHDT and CDR2 YYEEEE. The ends lost 1 base at V and 8 bases at J; junction bases unmatched: 10. CDR3 length: 16 amino acids. CDR3 region: CASSLTTGAGAEKLFF. CDR3 bases: TGTGCCAGCAGCTTGACGACAGGGGCCGGTGCCGAAAAACTGTTTTTT.

The chain recombines TRBV28 with TRBJ1-6; D ambiguous. In germline, CDR1 is MDHEN, CDR2 SYDVKM. CDR3 size: 12 residues. V was shortened by 5 bases and J by 13 bases, with 12 bases between the two germline ends. CDR3 in amino acids: CASSLPNRPLHF. The DNA for the CDR3 is TGTGCCAGCAGTCTTCCGAATCGCCCCCTCCACTTT.

The CDR3 sequence is CASSEGQVMNTEAFF. The CDR3 DNA sequence: TGTGCCAGCAGTGAGGGACAGGTGATGAACACTGAAGCTTTCTTT. This chain links TRBV6-1 with TRBJ1-1; 8 bases are shared with TRBD1. Per the germline V gene, CDR1 is MNHNS and CDR2 is SASEGT. The length of the CDR3 is 15 residues. V trimming: 3 bases; J trimming: 0 bases; junction bases outside the gene matches: 3.

V usage is TRBV5-4 and J usage is TRBJ1-1, with 9 positions matching TRBD1. Looked up from germline, CDR1 is SGHNT and CDR2 is YYREEE (reference sequence). This CDR3 comprises 15 residues. V was clipped by 4 bases and J by 4 bases; unmatched bases: 8. In DNA, the CDR3 is TGTGCCAGCAGCGCTACTGGACAGGGGCTCACTGAAGCTTTCTTT. It codes for CASSATGQGLTEAFF.

This chain connects TRBV5-1 to TRBJ1-4; no reliable D call. Trimming left V 0 bases short and J 4 bases short, with 10 bases between. Germline V gene lookup returns CDR1 SGHRS and CDR2 YFSETQ. The CDR3 consists of 15 residues. CDR3 DNA sequence: TGCGCCAGCAGCTTGGAATCCAGCCGTAATGAAAAACTGTTTTTT. It is translated as CASSLESSRNEKLFF.

The chain carries TRBV2 and TRBJ2-7, with 7 bases fitting TRBD2. Germline CDR1 SNHLY, CDR2 FYNNEI. V lost 0 bases, J lost 6 bases, and 11 bases stayed unmatched. The CDR3 is 16 residues long. The CDR3 spells CASSEARGGRRPEQYF. The CDR3 DNA reads as TGTGCCAGCAGTGAAGCGAGGGGCGGGAGAAGGCCCGAGCAGTACTTC.

This chain links TRBV27 with TRBJ2-7, with 8 positions matching TRBD1. The CDR3 totals 15 residues. Trimming cost V 6 bases and J 3 bases; bases outside gene matches: 10. Germline V gene sequence: CDR1 MNHEY, CDR2 SMNVEV (reference sequence). CDR3 nucleotides: TGTGCCAGCAGCTTCCCAGGGGGCAGCTTCTACGAGCAGTACTTC. Translated: CASSFPGGSFYEQYF.

The chain uses TRBV10-3 and TRBJ2-7; TRBD1 matches 9 bases. V lost 4 bases to trimming and J lost 3 bases; unmatched junction nucleotides: 7. This CDR3 region has 15 residues. CDR1 is ENHRY and CDR2 is SYGVKD in the germline V gene. The CDR3 region has the DNA TGTGCCATCAGTGGTCCAGGACAGGGGTTCTACGAGCAGTACTTC. Its translation is CAISGPGQGFYEQYF.

The CDR3 region has the DNA TGTGCCAGCAGCCAGACAGGGCGGGCCGGGGAGCTGTTTTTT. Amino acids: CASSQTGRAGELFF. The chain couples TRBV14 to TRBJ2-2, with TRBD1 identical over 7 bases. The CDR3 covers 14 residues. Germline-derived CDR1 and CDR2 are SGHDN and FVKESK. V gave up 3 bases and J gave up 6 bases; unmatched junction bases: 4.

CDR3 sequence: CASSQDLSRGLEYEQYF. The CDR3 region has the DNA TGCGCCAGCAGCCAAGATTTATCCAGGGGGCTCGAATACGAGCAGTACTTC. The chain recombines TRBV4-1 with TRBJ2-7; 8 bases align to TRBD1. Germline CDR1 is MGHRA and CDR2 is YSYEKL. The length of the CDR3 is 17 residues. The V segment lost 0 bases and the J segment 4 bases; nucleotides outside the gene matches: 11.

A word on this clone: This may stem from a read error, because a much larger clone lies one nucleotide away. The genes are TRBV30 and TRBJ1-2; D is possibly TRBD1 (5 bases). The CDR3 totals 12 residues. CDR1 and CDR2 from the germline V gene are GTSNPN and SVGIG (reference sequence). CDR3 DNA: TGTGCCTGGAGTACCCAGGGACTTCACACCTCCTTC. Translation gives CAWSTQGLHTSF.

A word on this clone: The same CDR3 is also encoded by other DNA sequences in this sample. The chain carries TRBV5-1 and TRBJ2-3, with a possible D match to TRBD2 (5 bases). Trimming removed 0 bases at V and 9 bases at J, with 8 bases between. The CDR3 totals 12 residues. Germline V lookup: CDR1 SGHRS, CDR2 YFSETQ. CDR3 DNA: TGCGCCAGCAGCTTGGATCGGGGAACGCAGTATTTT. As protein: CASSLDRGTQYF.

V usage is TRBV18 and J usage is TRBJ1-1, with TRBD1 matching over 9 bases. The CDR3 has 16 amino acids. The J segment lost 0 bases and the V segment lost 8 bases, leaving 10 bases of the junction unmatched. CDR1 and CDR2 (germline): KGHSH, LQKENI. CDR3 sequence: CASTGGTGTMNTEAFF. The CDR3, as DNA: TGTGCCAGCACCGGCGGGACAGGGACCATGAACACTGAAGCTTTCTTT.

This sequence joins TRBV5-1 and TRBJ2-7; 11 nucleotides agree with TRBD2. V lost 2 bases, J lost 7 bases, and 11 bases stayed unmatched. Looked up from germline, CDR1 is SGHRS and CDR2 is YFSETQ. The CDR3 has 16 residues. CDR3 residues: CASSFTTSGRAREQYF. The CDR3 coding sequence is TGCGCCAGCAGCTTTACTACTAGCGGGAGAGCAAGGGAGCAGTACTTC.

V and J are TRBV29-1 and TRBJ2-5; D call uncertain. Germline V CDR1 and CDR2: SQVTM, ANQGSEA. V was pared by 7 bases and J by 1 base, with 4 bases between. The CDR3 is made up of 10 amino acids. The CDR3 region has the DNA TGCAGCGCTGTCCAAGAGACCCAGTACTTC. This translates into CSAVQETQYF.

This chain links TRBV2 with TRBJ2-2; D gene uncertain. Between the trimmed V and J ends, which lost 4 bases and 0 bases, there was a span of 6 bases. The CDR3 sequence is 14 residues long. CDR1 SNHLY and CDR2 FYNNEI come from the germline V gene. The CDR3 is CASSGHANTGELFF. In DNA, the CDR3 is TGTGCCAGCAGTGGCCACGCGAACACCGGGGAGCTGTTTTTT. Drawing the rest from reference TRBV2 and TRBJ2-2, the complete variable domain is EPEVTQTPSHQVTQMGQEVILRCVPISNHLYFYWYRQILGQKVEFLVSFYNNEISEKSEIFDDQFSVERPDGSNFTLKIRSTKLEDSAMYFCASSGHANTGELFFGEGSRLTVL.